Sequencing of this T cell receptor beta chain was carried out in a study of radiotherapy plus CTLA-4 blockade in lung cancer. Study at large: There were objective responses in approximately 19% of patients, and around 31% had disease control.

General observations from the study: Early shifts in blood T cell clones, with interferon-beta, reportedly predicted response best. Radiotherapy plus ipilimumab was followed by expansion in blood of tumor-derived TCR clones.

In the case of this clone: Its antigen is as yet unknown.

The table came from immunoSEQ multiplex PCR; TCRdb's copy has only in-frame clones and leaves some out. The data hold about 85,000 clones, with approximately 84% observed a single time. Sample: peripheral blood, taken from a patient treated with radiotherapy plus ipilimumab. This sequence originates from a human donor with non-small cell lung cancer who had a partial response to radiotherapy plus ipilimumab.

In DNA, the CDR3 is TGTGCCAGTAGTATACCCCCCCAGGGAGGGTTAGAGACCCAGTACTTC. Translated, it gives CASSIPPQGGLETQYF. The chain links TRBV19 to TRBJ2-5; the match to TRBD2 covers 7 bases. V lost 2 bases to trimming and J lost 4 bases; unmatched junction nucleotides: 10. In germline, CDR1 is LNHDA, CDR2 SQIVND (reference sequence). The CDR3 loop spans 16 amino acids.